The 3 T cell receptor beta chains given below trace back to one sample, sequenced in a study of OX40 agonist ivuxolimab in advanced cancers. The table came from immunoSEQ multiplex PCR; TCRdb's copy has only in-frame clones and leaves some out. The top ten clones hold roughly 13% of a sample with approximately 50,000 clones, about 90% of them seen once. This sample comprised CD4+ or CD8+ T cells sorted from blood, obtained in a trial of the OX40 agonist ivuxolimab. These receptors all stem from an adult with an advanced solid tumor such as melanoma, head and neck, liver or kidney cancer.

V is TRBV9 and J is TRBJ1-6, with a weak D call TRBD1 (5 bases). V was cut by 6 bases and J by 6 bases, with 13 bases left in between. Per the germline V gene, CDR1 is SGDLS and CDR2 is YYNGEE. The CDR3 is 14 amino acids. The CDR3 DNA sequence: TGTGCCAGCAACGCTCAGGGATCTAATTCACCCCTCCACTTT. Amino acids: CASNAQGSNSPLHF.

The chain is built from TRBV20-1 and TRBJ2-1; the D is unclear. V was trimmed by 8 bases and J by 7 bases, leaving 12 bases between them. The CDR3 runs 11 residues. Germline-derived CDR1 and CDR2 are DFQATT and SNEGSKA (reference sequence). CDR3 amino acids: CSWRMVNEQFF. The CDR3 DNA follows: TGCAGTTGGAGAATGGTAAATGAGCAGTTCTTC.

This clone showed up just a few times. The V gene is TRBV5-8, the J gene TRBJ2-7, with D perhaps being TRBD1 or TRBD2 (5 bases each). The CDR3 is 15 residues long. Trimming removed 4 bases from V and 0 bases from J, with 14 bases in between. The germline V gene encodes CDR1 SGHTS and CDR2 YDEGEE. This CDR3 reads CASSPLGEISYEQYF. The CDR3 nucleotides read TGTGCCAGCAGCCCGTTGGGGGAGATCTCCTACGAGCAGTACTTC.